Below, one TCR beta chain is given with its context. The repertoire was sequenced with immunoSEQ multiplex PCR; TCRdb's copy has only in-frame clones and lacks some. The table has over a million clones, under 80% seen once. This specimen belongs to a study of shared clonotypes between healthy human individuals. Looked up from germline, CDR1 is SNHLY and CDR2 is FYNNEI. This CDR3 region has 15 residues. Unmatched junction bases numbered 5, after V lost 7 bases and J lost 1 base. The receptor was isolated from a man in his late teens or twenties in good health. The chain employs TRBV2 and TRBJ1-4; 8 bases match TRBD1. Sequencing was performed on memory CD4+ T cells sorted from blood. The sample's subset: CD45RA-negative fraction. This CDR3 reads CASKAGGVTNEKLFF. The DNA for the CDR3 is TGTGCCAGCAAGGCAGGGGGCGTAACTAATGAAAAACTGTTTTTT.